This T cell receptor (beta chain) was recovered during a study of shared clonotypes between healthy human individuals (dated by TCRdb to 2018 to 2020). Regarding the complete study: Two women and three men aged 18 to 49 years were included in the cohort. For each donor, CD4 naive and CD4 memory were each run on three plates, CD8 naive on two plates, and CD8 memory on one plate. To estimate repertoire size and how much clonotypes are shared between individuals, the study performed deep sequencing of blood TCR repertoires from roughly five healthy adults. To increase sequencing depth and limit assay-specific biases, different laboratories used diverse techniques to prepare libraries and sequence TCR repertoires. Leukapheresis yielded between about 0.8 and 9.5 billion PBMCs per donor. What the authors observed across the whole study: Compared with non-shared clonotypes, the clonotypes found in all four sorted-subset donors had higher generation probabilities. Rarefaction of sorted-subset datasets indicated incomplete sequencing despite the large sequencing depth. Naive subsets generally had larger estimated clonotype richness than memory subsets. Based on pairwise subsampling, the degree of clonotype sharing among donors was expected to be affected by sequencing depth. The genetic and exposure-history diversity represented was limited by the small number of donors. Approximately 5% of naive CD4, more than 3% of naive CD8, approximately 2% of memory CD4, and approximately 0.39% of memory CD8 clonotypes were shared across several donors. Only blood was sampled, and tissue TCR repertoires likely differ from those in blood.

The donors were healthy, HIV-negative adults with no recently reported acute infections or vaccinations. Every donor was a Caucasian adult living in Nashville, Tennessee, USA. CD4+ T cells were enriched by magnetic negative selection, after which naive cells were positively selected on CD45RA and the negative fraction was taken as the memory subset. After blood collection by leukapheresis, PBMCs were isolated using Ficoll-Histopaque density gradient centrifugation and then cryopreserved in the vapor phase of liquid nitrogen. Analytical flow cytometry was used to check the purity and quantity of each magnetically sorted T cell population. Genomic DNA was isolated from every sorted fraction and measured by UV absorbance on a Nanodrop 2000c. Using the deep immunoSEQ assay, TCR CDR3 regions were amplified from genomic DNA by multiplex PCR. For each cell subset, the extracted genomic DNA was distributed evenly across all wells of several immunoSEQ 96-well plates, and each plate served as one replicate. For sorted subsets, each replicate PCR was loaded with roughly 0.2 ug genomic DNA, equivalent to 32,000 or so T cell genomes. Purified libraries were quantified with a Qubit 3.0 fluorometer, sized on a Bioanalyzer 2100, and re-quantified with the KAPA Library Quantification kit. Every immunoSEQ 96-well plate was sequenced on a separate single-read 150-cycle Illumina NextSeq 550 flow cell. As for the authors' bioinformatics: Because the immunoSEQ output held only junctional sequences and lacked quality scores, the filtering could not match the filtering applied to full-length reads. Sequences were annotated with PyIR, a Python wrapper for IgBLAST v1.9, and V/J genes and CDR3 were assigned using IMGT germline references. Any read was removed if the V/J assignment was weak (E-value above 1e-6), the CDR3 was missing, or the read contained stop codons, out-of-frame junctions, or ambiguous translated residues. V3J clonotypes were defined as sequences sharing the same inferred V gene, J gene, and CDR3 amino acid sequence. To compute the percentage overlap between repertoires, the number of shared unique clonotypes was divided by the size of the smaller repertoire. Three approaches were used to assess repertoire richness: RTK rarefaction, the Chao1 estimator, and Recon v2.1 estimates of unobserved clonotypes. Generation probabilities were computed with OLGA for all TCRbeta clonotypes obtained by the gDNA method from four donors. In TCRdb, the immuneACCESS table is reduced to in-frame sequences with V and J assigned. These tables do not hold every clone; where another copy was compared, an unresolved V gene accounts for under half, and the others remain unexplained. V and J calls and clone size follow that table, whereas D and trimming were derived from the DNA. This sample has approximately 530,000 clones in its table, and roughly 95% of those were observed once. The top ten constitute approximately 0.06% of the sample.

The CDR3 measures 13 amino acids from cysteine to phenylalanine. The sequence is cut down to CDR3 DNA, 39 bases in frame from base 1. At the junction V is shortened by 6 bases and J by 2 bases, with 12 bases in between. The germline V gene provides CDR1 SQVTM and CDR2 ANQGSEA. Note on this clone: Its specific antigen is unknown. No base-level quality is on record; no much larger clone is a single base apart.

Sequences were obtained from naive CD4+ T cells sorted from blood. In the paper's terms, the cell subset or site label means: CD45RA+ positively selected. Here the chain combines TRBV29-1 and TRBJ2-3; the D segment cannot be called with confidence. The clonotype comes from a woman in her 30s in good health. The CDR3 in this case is CSVVRKPTDTQYF. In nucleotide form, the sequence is TGCAGCGTAGTGCGGAAACCCACAGATACGCAGTATTTT.